The TCR beta chain described here comes from a study of T-cell memory formation after mild COVID-19. The ends lost 2 bases at V and 5 bases at J; junction bases unmatched: 9. CDR3 size: 16 residues. Germline values: CDR1 LNHNV, CDR2 YYDKDF (reference sequence). Study-wide results and limits: Contracting clones from day 15 to 85 showed balanced CD4/CD8; later expanders favored CD4+. The main location of contracting CD4+ clones was CM and EM, and that of contracting CD8+ clones was EMRA.

Comments on this clonotype: Its antigen is not identified.

TCRdb reanalysed the 5' RACE reads using MiXCR and keeps one entry per CDR3 protein. The sample has some 490,000 distinct CDR3 sequences, roughly 20% seen once. Sequencing was carried out using PBMCs or a T cell subset sorted from them (not recorded which). The gene calls are TRBV15 and TRBJ2-1; 7 bases fit TRBD1. The sequence came from an adult woman who had mild COVID-19 (a few samples of this study predate the infection). Cell type and time point are not known. CDR3: CATSRPGQAVHNEQFF. Written as DNA, the CDR3 is TGTGCCACCAGCAGACCCGGACAGGCCGTACACAATGAGCAGTTCTTC.